The T cell receptor beta chain under discussion was sequenced for a study of T cell clonality in common variable immunodeficiency. For this clone: The CDR3 goes on 3 residues after the read ends, and that part is filled in from the germline J gene.

After removal of 5 bases from V and 1 base from J, the junction contained 6 bases not matched to a gene. The germline V gene encodes CDR1 SGHVS and CDR2 FQNEAQ. This CDR3 has 16 amino acids. Sequenced by immunoSEQ multiplex PCR; TCRdb stores in-frame clones only, minus some. The record shows 25,000 to 35,000 clones for this sample, with no singletons present. J is TRBJ2-1 and V is TRBV7-8, with 9 bases that match TRBD2. Sequenced: peripheral blood mononuclear cells. This receptor was obtained from a person aged 18 to 70 in good health. The CDR3 spells CASSHRSGRSYNEQFF. The sequenced CDR3 bases are TGTGCCAGCAGCCATAGGAGCGGGAGGTCCTACAATGAG.